This T cell receptor (beta chain) was identified in a study of T cells in Graves' hyperthyroidism and ophthalmopathy. Any symptoms of ophthalmopathy came after the first hyperthyroidism diagnosis, from which the blood sample dates. This CDR3 comprises 14 residues. CDR1 and CDR2 (germline): SQVTM, ANQGSEA. V lost 1 base and J lost 4, with 13 bases in between. What was amplified from RNA transcripts were TCR beta CDR3 regions. The HTBI set primed first-round TCR CDR3 RT-PCR. TCRdb itself ran the multiplex PCR reads through MiXCR, one entry per CDR3 protein. This repertoire shows around 700,000 distinct CDR3 sequences, around 19% found once; its top ten account for over 15%.

The TCR was taken from a woman aged 45-65 years with Graves' hyperthyroidism that later progressed to Graves' ophthalmopathy. The rearrangement links TRBV29-1 to TRBJ1-2; D gene ambiguous. Source material: blood. CDR3 nucleotides: TGCAGCGTTGAAGGGTACCCTAGCTCCTATGGCTACACCTTC. Its protein is CSVEGYPSSYGYTF.